This TCR beta chain was documented in a study of human T cells and chemical hapten exposure. This clonotype was found many times. V was pared by 4 bases and J by 5 bases, with 6 bases of the junction left unmatched. The CDR3 sequence is 14 residues long. CDR1 is MGHDK, CDR2 SYGVNS, per germline. Indicated time point: patch test 3, about 24 weeks after DPC sensitization. As for treatment: therapeutic diphenylcyclopropenone sensitization with weekly scalp DPC. Individual cDNA molecules (in the library) carried attached unique molecular identifiers. TCRdb reprocessed the RACE reads with MiXCR, giving one entry per CDR3 protein. This sample has about 82,000 distinct CDR3 sequences; more than 10% occur once, and the top ten carry under 4.5%.

This sample comprised whole blood, obtained in connection with sensitization to the hapten diphenylcyclopropenone (DPC). The chain combines TRBV25-1 with TRBJ1-1; 8 nucleotides line up with TRBD1. The receptor's source is a woman in her forties or fifties with alopecia areata. Some clones in this sample may be carry-over from other donors' samples. The CDR3 loop is CASSAGQGWTEAFF. The CDR3 DNA reads TGTGCCAGCAGTGCCGGACAGGGTTGGACTGAAGCTTTCTTT.